This TCR beta chain was sequenced for a study of T cell repertoires in cytomegalovirus infection. Whole-study findings and limits: Dominant in the ex vivo response were TCR beta clonotypes restricted by HLA-C and specific for CMV. Totalled public TCR beta family frequency picked out people who carried CMV plus the relevant HLA.

As for this clonotype: Its antigen is as yet unknown.

MiXCR, run by TCRdb on the reads, gives a single entry per CDR3 protein. The data hold about 310,000 distinct CDR3 sequences, with around a quarter observed a single time. Germline trimming cut 4 bases from V and 3 bases from J; bases unmatched to any gene: 11. CDR3 length: 18 amino acids. Germline V gene data show CDR1 as SGHTA and CDR2 as FQGNSA. The rearrangement uses TRBV7-2 and TRBJ2-5, with 13 bases aligning to TRBD2. The specimen was cultured PBMCs, collected from culture after CMV antigen stimulation. This receptor was identified in a human donor in good health (CMV status not recorded). Some clones in this sample may be carry-over from other donors' samples. In nucleotides, the CDR3 is TGTGCCAGCAGCTCAGGACTAGCGGGAGTCCTCGTTGAAGAGACCCAGTACTTC. Residues: CASSSGLAGVLVEETQYF.